This T cell receptor (beta chain) was sequenced for a study of CD8 T cells in ankylosing spondylitis. Study-level findings and limits: What appeared characteristic of ankylosing spondylitis blood was a TCR beta motif of fewer than ten highly homologous variants. Earlier literature documents some of the motif variants in reactive arthritis synovial fluid and blood. Reports say disease-linked clones showed up significantly more in matched ankylosing spondylitis synovial fluid. Disease-linked clones proved CD8+ and comparatively uncommon in peripheral blood.

Trimming took 4 bases from V and 4 from J, leaving 7 bases between them. From germline, CDR1 is MGHDK and CDR2 SYGVNS. CDR3 size: 12 residues. By quantitative 5'-RACE with molecular barcodes, the TCR beta libraries were made. TCRdb reprocessed the 5' RACE reads with MiXCR, giving one entry per CDR3 protein. Of around 490,000 distinct CDR3 sequences in the sample, approximately 5% were seen once. This clonotype was recorded many times. Antigen: not known. The receptor was isolated from a male donor with ankylosing spondylitis. The V call is TRBV25-1, the J call TRBJ1-1, with no clear D. Material for sequencing was blood, either unsorted or a sorted T cell fraction (not recorded which). CDR3 protein: CASSGAATEAFF. CDR3 in DNA: TGTGCCAGCAGTGGCGCCGCCACTGAAGCTTTCTTT.